This entry is about one T cell receptor (beta chain). The target antigen is unknown. The data were taken from a study of Graves' ophthalmopathy and Graves' hyperthyroidism. From RNA, the CDR3 regions of TCR beta chains were amplified and sequenced. HTBI-primed RT-PCR formed the first round, and a multiplex PCR formed the second. Via MiXCR, TCRdb re-called the multiplex PCR reads, giving one row per CDR3 protein. The table includes about 640,000 distinct CDR3 sequences, about 41% detected once. Per germline, CDR1 LGHDT and CDR2 YNNKEL (reference sequence). Trimming removed 4 bases from V and 2 bases from J, with 18 bases in between. This CDR3 region has 16 residues. General observations from the study: Distinction of ophthalmopathy from stable hyperthyroidism by a 13-signature model reached over 85% sensitivity and 70% to 83% specificity. Most expanded clonotypes in thyroid above 0.001 frequency also showed up in blood.

The PBMCs originated from approximately 10 ml of fresh peripheral blood. Sequencing was performed on peripheral blood. This sequence originates from an adult man with Graves' ophthalmopathy. The chain is built from TRBV3-1 and TRBJ2-7, with a tentative D call TRBD2 (5 bases). This CDR3 is CASSPPTGIIPYEQYF. The DNA for the CDR3 is TGTGCCAGCAGCCCGCCCACCGGGATAATCCCCTACGAGCAGTACTTC.